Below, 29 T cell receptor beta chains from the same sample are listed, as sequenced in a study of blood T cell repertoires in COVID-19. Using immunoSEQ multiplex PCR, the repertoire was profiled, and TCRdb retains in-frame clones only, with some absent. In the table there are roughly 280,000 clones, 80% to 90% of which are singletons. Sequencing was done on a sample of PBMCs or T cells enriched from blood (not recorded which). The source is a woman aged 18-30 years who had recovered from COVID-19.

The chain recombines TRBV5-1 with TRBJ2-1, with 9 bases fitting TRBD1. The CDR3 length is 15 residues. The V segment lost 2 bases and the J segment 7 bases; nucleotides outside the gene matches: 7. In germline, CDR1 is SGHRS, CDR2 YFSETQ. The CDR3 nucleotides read TGCGCCAGCAGCTTCACCGGGACAGGGTTAAATGAGCAGTTCTTC. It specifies CASSFTGTGLNEQFF.

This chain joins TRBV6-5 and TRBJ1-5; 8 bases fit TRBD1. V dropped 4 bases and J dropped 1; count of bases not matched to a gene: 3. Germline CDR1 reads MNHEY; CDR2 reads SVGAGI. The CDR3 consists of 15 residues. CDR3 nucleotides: TGTGCCAGCAGTTCGACAGGGGTGAGCAATCAGCCCCAGCATTTT. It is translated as CASSSTGVSNQPQHF.

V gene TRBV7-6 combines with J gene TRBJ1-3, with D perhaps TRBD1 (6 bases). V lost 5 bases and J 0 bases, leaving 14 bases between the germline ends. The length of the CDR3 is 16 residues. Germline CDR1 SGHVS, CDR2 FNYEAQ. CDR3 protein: CASSPDRSSSGNTIYF. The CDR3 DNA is TGTGCCAGCAGCCCCGACAGGAGCAGCTCTGGAAACACCATATATTTT.

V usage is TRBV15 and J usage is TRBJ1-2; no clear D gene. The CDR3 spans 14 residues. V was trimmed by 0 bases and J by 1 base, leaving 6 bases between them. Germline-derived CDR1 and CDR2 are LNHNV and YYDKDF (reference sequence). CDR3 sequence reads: CATSRDLYNYGYTF. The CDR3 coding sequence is TGTGCCACCAGCAGAGATCTTTATAACTATGGCTACACCTTC.

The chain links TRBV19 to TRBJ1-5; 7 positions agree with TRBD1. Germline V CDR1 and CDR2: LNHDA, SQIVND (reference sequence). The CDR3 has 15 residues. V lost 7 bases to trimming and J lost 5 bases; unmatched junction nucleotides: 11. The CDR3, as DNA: TGTGCCAGTACCCCCCGGGACAGAAGAGATCAGCCCCAGCATTTT. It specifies CASTPRDRRDQPQHF.

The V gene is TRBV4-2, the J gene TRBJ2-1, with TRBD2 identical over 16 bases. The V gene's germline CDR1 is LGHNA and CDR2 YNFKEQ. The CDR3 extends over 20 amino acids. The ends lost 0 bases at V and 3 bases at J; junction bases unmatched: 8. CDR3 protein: CASSQDSGLAGGPYYNEQFF. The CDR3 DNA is TGTGCCAGCAGCCAAGATTCGGGACTAGCGGGGGGGCCTTACTACAATGAGCAGTTCTTC.

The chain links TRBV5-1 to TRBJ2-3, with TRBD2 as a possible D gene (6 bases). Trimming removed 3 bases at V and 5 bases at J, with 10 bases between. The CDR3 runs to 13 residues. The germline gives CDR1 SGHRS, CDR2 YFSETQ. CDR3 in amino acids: CASSSTGEDTQYF. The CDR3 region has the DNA TGCGCCAGCAGCTCCACGGGAGAAGATACGCAGTATTTT.

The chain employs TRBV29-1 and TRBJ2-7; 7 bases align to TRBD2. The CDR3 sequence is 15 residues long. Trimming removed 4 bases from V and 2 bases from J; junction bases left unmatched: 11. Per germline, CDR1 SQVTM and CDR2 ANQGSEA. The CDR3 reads CSVGSGGLGTYEQYF. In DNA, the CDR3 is TGCAGCGTTGGTAGTGGAGGACTAGGGACCTACGAGCAGTACTTC.

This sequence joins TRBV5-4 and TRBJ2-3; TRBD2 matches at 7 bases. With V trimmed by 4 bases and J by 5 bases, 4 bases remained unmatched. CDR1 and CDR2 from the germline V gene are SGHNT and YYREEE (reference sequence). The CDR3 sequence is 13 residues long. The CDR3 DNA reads TGTGCCAGCAGCCGACTAGCAGGAGATACGCAGTATTTT. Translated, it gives CASSRLAGDTQYF.

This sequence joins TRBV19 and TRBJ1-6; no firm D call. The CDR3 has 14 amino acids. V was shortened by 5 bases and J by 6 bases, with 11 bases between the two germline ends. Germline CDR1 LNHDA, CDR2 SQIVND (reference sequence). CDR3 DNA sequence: TGTGCCAGTAGTGCGAGGAGGGTTAATTCACCCCTCCACTTT. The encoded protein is CASSARRVNSPLHF.

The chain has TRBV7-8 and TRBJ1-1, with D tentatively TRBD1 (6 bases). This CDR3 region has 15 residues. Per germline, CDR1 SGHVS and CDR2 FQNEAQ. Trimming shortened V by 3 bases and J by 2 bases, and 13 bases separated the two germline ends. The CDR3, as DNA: TGTGCCAGCAGCTTTTTCGTGGGACAAAACACTGAAGCTTTCTTT. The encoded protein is CASSFFVGQNTEAFF.

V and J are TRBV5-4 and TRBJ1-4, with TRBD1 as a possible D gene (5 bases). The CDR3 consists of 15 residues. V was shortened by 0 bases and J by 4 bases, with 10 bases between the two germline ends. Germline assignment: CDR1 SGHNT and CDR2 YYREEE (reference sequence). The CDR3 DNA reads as TGTGCCAGCAGCTTGGCCGGGGGTTATAATGAAAAACTGTTTTTT. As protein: CASSLAGGYNEKLFF.

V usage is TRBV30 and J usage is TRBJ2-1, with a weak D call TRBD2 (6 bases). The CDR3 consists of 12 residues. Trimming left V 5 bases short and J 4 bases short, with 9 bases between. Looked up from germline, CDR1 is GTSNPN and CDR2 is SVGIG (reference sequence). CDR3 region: CAWFRGYNEQFF. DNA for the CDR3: TGTGCCTGGTTCCGGGGGTACAATGAGCAGTTCTTC. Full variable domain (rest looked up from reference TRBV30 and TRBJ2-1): SQTIHQWPATLVQPVGSPLSLECTVEGTSNPNLYWYRQAAGRGLQLLFYSVGIGQISSEVPQNLSASRPQDRQFILSSKKLLLSDSGFYLCAWFRGYNEQFFGPGTRLTVL.

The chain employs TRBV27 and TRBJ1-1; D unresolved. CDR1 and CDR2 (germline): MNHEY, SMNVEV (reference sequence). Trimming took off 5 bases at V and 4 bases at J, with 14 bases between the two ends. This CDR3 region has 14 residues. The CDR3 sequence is CASSLGQRGTEAFF. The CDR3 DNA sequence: TGTGCCAGCAGTCTGGGTCAAAGAGGCACTGAAGCTTTCTTT.

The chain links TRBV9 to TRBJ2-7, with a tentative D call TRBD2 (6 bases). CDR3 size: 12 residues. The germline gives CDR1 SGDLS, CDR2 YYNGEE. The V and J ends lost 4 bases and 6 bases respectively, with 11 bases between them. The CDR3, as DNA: TGTGCCAGCAGCCAAGTGGGGGGCGAGCAGTACTTC. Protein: CASSQVGGEQYF.

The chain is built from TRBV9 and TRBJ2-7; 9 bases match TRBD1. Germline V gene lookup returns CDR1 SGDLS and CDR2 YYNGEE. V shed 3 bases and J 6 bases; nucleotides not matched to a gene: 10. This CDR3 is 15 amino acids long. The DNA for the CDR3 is TGTGCCAGCAGCGCCGCCGGGACAGGGAGTGGCGAGCAGTACTTC. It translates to CASSAAGTGSGEQYF.

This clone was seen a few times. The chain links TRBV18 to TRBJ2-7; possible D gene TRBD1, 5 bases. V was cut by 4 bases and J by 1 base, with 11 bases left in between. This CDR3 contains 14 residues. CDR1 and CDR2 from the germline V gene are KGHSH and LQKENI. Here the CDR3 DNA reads TGTGCCAGCTCACTAGCCCAGGGTTCCTACGAGCAGTACTTC. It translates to CASSLAQGSYEQYF.

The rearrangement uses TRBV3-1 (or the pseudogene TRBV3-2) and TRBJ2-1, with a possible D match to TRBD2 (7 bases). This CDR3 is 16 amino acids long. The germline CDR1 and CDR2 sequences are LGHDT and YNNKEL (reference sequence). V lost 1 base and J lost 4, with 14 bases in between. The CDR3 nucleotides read TGTGCCAGCAGCCAAGGCGGGGGCAGGAGATACAATGAGCAGTTCTTC. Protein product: CASSQGGGRRYNEQFF.

The CDR3: CASSYQGSISPLHF. In DNA form, the CDR3 reads TGTGCCAGCAGTTACCAGGGTAGTATTTCACCCCTCCACTTT. The chain employs TRBV6-5 and TRBJ1-6; D perhaps matches TRBD1 (5 bases). The V end lost 2 bases, the J end lost 9 bases, and 11 bases lay between the germline ends. The CDR3 contains 14 residues. The germline gives CDR1 MNHEY, CDR2 SVGAGI.

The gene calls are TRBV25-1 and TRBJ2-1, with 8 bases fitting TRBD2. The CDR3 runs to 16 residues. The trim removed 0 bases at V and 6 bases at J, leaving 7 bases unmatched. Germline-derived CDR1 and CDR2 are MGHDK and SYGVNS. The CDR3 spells CASSEYGGGGRNEQFF. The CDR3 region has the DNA TGTGCCAGCAGTGAATATGGAGGCGGGGGGCGCAATGAGCAGTTCTTC.

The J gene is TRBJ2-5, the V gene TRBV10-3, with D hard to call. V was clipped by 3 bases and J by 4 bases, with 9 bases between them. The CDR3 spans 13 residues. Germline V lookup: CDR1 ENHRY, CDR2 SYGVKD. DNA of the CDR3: TGTGCCATCAGTGACGTGGAGTCAGAGACCCAGTACTTC. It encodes CAISDVESETQYF.

As DNA, the CDR3 is TGTGCCAGCAGCGGACAGGGACAGGGGACGGATACGCAGTATTTT. It is translated as CASSGQGQGTDTQYF. The J gene is TRBJ2-3, the V gene TRBV7-9; 10 nucleotides line up with TRBD1. The length of the CDR3 is 15 residues. Germline V gene sequence: CDR1 SEHNR, CDR2 FQNEAQ (reference sequence). Unmatched junction bases numbered 8, after V lost 5 bases and J lost 6 bases.

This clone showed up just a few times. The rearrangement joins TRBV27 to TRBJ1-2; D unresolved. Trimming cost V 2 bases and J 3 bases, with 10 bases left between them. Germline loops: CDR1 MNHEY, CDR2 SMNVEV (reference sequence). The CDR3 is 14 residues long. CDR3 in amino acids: CASSLQVGHYGYTF. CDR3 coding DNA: TGTGCCAGCAGTTTACAGGTGGGCCACTATGGCTACACCTTC.

CDR3 DNA sequence: TGTGCCAGCAGCTTAGAAGCTAGCGGGGGAGGACAGTACTTC. The encoded protein is CASSLEASGGGQYF. The chain has TRBV11-2 and TRBJ2-7; 10 bases agree with TRBD2. The trim removed 0 bases at V and 10 bases at J, leaving 6 bases unmatched. Germline V lookup: CDR1 SGHAT, CDR2 FQNNGV. The CDR3 contains 14 residues.

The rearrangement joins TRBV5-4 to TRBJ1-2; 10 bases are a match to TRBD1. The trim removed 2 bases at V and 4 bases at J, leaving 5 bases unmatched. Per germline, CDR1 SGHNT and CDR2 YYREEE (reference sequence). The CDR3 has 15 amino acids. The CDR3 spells CASSFGTGAAYGYTF. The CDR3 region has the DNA TGTGCCAGCAGCTTCGGGACAGGGGCAGCCTATGGCTACACCTTC.

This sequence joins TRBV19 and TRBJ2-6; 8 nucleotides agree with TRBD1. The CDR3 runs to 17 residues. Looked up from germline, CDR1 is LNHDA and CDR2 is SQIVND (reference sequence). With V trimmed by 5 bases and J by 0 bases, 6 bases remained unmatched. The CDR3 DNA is TGTGCCAGTAGTTCCGGGACAGGCTACTCTGGGGCCAACGTCCTGACTTTC. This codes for CASSSGTGYSGANVLTF.

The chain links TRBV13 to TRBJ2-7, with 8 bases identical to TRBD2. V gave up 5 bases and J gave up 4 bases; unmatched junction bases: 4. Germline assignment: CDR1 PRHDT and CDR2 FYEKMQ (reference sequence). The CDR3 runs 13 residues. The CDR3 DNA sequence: TGTGCCAGCAGCCCCCGGGGGGGGTACGAGCAGTACTTC. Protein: CASSPRGGYEQYF.

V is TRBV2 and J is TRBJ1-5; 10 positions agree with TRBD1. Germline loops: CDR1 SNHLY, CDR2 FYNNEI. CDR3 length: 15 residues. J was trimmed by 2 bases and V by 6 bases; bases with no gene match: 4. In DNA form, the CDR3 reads TGTGCCAGCAGCTCCGGGACAGGGGGCAATCAGCCCCAGCATTTT. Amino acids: CASSSGTGGNQPQHF.

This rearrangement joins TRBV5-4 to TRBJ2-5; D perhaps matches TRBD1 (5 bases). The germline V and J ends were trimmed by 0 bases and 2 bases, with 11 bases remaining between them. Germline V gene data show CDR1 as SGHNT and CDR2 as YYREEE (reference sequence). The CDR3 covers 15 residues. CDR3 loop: CASSLEAGIQETQYF. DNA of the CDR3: TGTGCCAGCAGCTTGGAGGCAGGGATTCAAGAGACCCAGTACTTC.